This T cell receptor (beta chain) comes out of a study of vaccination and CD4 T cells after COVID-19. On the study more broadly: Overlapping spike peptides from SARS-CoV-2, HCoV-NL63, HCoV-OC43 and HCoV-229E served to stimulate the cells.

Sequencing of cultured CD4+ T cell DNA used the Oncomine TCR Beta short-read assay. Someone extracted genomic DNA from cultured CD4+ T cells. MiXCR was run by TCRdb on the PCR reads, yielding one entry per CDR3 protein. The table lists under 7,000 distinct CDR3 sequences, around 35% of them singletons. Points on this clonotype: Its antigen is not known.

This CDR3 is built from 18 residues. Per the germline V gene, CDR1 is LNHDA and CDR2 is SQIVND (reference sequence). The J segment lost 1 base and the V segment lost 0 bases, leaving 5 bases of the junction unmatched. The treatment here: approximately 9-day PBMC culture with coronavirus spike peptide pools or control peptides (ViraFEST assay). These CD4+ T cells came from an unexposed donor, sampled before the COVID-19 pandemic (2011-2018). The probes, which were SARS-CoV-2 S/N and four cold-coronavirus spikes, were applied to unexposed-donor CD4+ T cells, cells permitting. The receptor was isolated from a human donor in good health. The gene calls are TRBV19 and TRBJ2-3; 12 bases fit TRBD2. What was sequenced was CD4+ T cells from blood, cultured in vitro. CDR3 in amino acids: CASSIDLLAGGRTDTQYF. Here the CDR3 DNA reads TGTGCCAGTAGTATAGATCTTCTAGCGGGAGGGCGCACAGATACGCAGTATTTT. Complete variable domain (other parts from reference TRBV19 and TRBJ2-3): DGGITQSPKYLFRKEGQNVTLSCEQNLNHDAMYWYRQDPGQGLRLIYYSQIVNDFQKGDIAEGYSVSREKKESFPLTVTSAQKNPTAFYLCASSIDLLAGGRTDTQYFGPGTRLTVL.